These 20 T cell receptor beta chains were sequenced from one sample in a study of blood T cell repertoires in COVID-19. TCRdb keeps only in-frame clones here, not all; method: immunoSEQ multiplex PCR. The table lists some 18,000 clones, roughly 90% of them singletons. Sample: peripheral blood. Every receptor here comes from a human donor in a cohort sampled during active COVID-19.

The chain employs TRBV4-2 and TRBJ2-5; 7 nucleotides agree with TRBD2. J lost 1 base, V lost 0 bases, and 14 bases had no gene match. Germline CDR1 and CDR2: LGHNA and YNFKEQ. This CDR3 has 19 residues. This CDR3 reads CASSQDRAPSSGVQETQYF. The CDR3 DNA sequence: TGTGCCAGCAGCCAAGATAGGGCACCCTCTAGCGGAGTCCAAGAGACCCAGTACTTC.

V gene TRBV3-1 (or the pseudogene TRBV3-2) combines with J gene TRBJ2-5, with 7 bases that match TRBD2. Germline V lookup: CDR1 LGHDT, CDR2 YNNKEL (reference sequence). J was trimmed by 2 bases and V by 4 bases; bases with no gene match: 10. This CDR3 region has 16 residues. CDR3 residues: CASSPRMGGGQETQYF. Written as DNA, the CDR3 is TGTGCCAGCAGCCCGCGGATGGGCGGGGGACAAGAGACCCAGTACTTC.

The V and J genes are TRBV7-2 and TRBJ2-1; 7 nucleotides match TRBD1. Losses at the gene ends were 1 base for V and 4 bases for J; bases not matched to a gene: 4. The CDR3 loop spans 15 amino acids. Germline V gene sequence: CDR1 SGHTA, CDR2 FQGNSA. CDR3 in DNA: TGTGCCAGCAGCTTAGTAGAGGGGGCGTACAATGAGCAGTTCTTC. This encodes CASSLVEGAYNEQFF.

Comment on this clone: At one boundary the junction diverges from the germline segment, which might be a read error. The genes are TRBV7-7 and TRBJ1-6; the D gene is possibly TRBD1 (5 bases). Germline V gene lookup returns CDR1 SSHAT and CDR2 FNYEAQ (reference sequence). The CDR3 length is 14 residues. This chain's CDR3 is CASSSPGRNSPLHF. As DNA, the CDR3 is TGTGCTAGCAGCTCACCAGGGAGGAATTCACCCCTCCACTTT.

The V and J genes are TRBV10-3 and TRBJ2-4; 9 bases agree with TRBD1. The CDR3 consists of 19 residues. Germline-derived CDR1 and CDR2 are ENHRY and SYGVKD. V was clipped by 0 bases and J by 0 bases; unmatched bases: 9. The CDR3 DNA is TGTGCCATCAGTGAGTCGACAGGGGGGTCTGATCTAGCCAAAAACATTCAGTACTTC. Its protein is CAISESTGGSDLAKNIQYF.

The chain joins TRBV28 to TRBJ1-5; D unresolved. The CDR3 contains 14 residues. CDR1 and CDR2 from the germline V gene are MDHEN and SYDVKM. V lost 3 bases and J lost 4, with 10 bases in between. For the CDR3, the DNA is TGTGCCAGCAGTTTTCGGGGAAATAATCAGCCCCAGCATTTT. It codes for CASSFRGNNQPQHF.

The rearrangement joins TRBV18 to TRBJ2-1; 9 bases are a match to TRBD2. The CDR3 loop spans 14 amino acids. V dropped 3 bases and J dropped 6; count of bases not matched to a gene: 3. CDR1 and CDR2 from the germline V gene are KGHSH and LQKENI. CDR3 nucleotides: TGTGCCAGCTCACCGCGCGGGGGGGGCAATGAGCAGTTCTTC. Residues: CASSPRGGGNEQFF.

V gene TRBV18 combines with J gene TRBJ1-2; the D gene is possibly TRBD1 (5 bases). V lost 3 bases, J lost 4 bases, and 15 bases lay in between. Germline CDR1 is KGHSH and CDR2 is LQKENI. The length of the CDR3 is 15 residues. The CDR3 DNA sequence: TGTGCCAGCTCACCCGAAGTCGCTGGGGCCTATGGCTACACCTTC. Its translation is CASSPEVAGAYGYTF.

The chain joins TRBV23-1 to TRBJ1-2; no clear D gene. TRBV23-1 falls under the ORF class, with uncertain function. The CDR3 contains 15 residues. V lost 3 bases to trimming and J lost 8 bases, with 19 bases between them. This CDR3 reads CASSHLYPVPIGYTF. The CDR3 DNA sequence: TGCGCCAGCAGTCATCTATATCCCGTTCCTATCGGCTACACCTTC.

This chain links TRBV19 with TRBJ1-5; no definite D call. The V and J ends lost 2 bases and 6 bases respectively, with 17 bases between them. From germline, CDR1 is LNHDA and CDR2 SQIVND (reference sequence). The CDR3 is made up of 16 amino acids. The CDR3 protein is CASSIRLRGIGQPQHF. CDR3 nucleotide sequence: TGTGCCAGTAGTATAAGACTCCGGGGTATAGGTCAGCCCCAGCATTTT.

The chain uses TRBV28 and TRBJ2-5; 9 bases agree with TRBD1. Germline V gives CDR1 MDHEN, CDR2 SYDVKM. The V gene end was trimmed by 1 base and the J gene end by 7 bases; junction bases not matched to a gene: 7. The CDR3 is 15 amino acids. For the CDR3, the DNA is TGTGCCAGCAGTTTATCCGGGACAGGGATGGTGACCCAGTACTTC. This sequence encodes CASSLSGTGMVTQYF. Variable domain in full (rest from reference TRBV28 and TRBJ2-5): DVKVTQSSRYLVKRTGEKVFLECVQDMDHENMFWYRQDPGLGLRLIYFSYDVKMKEKGDIPEGYSVSREKKERFSLILESASTNQTSMYLCASSLSGTGMVTQYFGPGTRLLVL.

V usage is TRBV19 and J usage is TRBJ2-2, with 11 positions matching TRBD2. The CDR3 is made up of 16 amino acids. V gave up 4 bases and J gave up 2 bases; unmatched junction bases: 3. The germline V gene encodes CDR1 LNHDA and CDR2 SQIVND (reference sequence). The CDR3 sequence is CASSTSGGYNTGELFF. The CDR3 DNA sequence: TGTGCCAGTAGTACTAGCGGGGGGTACAACACCGGGGAGCTGTTTTTT.

This clone appeared once. The rearrangement joins TRBV6-5 to TRBJ2-2, with D possibly TRBD1 on 5 matching bases. Germline CDR1 and CDR2: MNHEY and SVGAGI. There are 14 residues in the CDR3. Trimming cost V 8 bases and J 1 base, with 11 bases left between them. The CDR3 nucleotides are TGTGCCAGCGGACAACTAAGGAACACCGGGGAGCTGTTTTTT. Amino acids: CASGQLRNTGELFF.

This chain joins TRBV11-2 and TRBJ2-1; D may be TRBD2 (5 bases). Germline CDR1 SGHAT, CDR2 FQNNGV. V was cut by 1 base and J by 6 bases, with 13 bases left in between. The CDR3 is 15 amino acids. DNA of the CDR3: TGTGCCAGCAGCTTAGGGCTAGCCGGGGTCAATGAGCAGTTCTTC. Translation gives CASSLGLAGVNEQFF.

V and J are TRBV6-2 or TRBV6-3 and TRBJ2-7; TRBD2 is a possible D gene (6 bases). Deletions cut 2 bases from V and 6 bases from J, with 8 bases between. The CDR3 has 12 residues. Germline CDR1 is MNHEY and CDR2 is SVGEGT. CDR3: CASSYLGGEQYF. CDR3 nucleotides: TGTGCCAGCAGTTACCTGGGGGGCGAGCAGTACTTC.

The chain carries TRBV4-2 and TRBJ2-3, with TRBD2 identical over 11 bases. V was clipped by 0 bases and J by 0 bases; unmatched bases: 8. The CDR3 totals 19 residues. Germline loops: CDR1 LGHNA, CDR2 YNFKEQ. The CDR3 DNA reads as TGTGCCAGCAGCCAAGATGGAACTAGCGGGGGCCGTAGCACAGATACGCAGTATTTT. Amino acid sequence: CASSQDGTSGGRSTDTQYF.

V gene TRBV14 combines with J gene TRBJ1-2; tentatively, D is TRBD1 (5 bases). The length of the CDR3 is 14 residues. Germline-derived CDR1 and CDR2 are SGHDN and FVKESK. V shed 4 bases and J shed 1 base, with 10 bases lying between them. DNA of the CDR3: TGTGCCAGCAGCCCGACAGCGTTTAACTATGGCTACACCTTC. Translation gives CASSPTAFNYGYTF.

CDR3 region: CSVDGGAMDTEAFF. The CDR3 DNA sequence: TGCAGCGTTGACGGGGGGGCGATGGACACTGAAGCTTTCTTT. The V and J genes are TRBV29-1 and TRBJ1-1; maybe TRBD1 (6 bases). The CDR3 loop spans 14 amino acids. Trimming pared 3 bases from V and 3 bases from J, leaving 14 bases between. CDR1 and CDR2 from the germline V gene are SQVTM and ANQGSEA.

This chain joins TRBV27 and TRBJ1-4, with 7 bases lining up with TRBD1. This CDR3 has 16 residues. Germline assignment: CDR1 MNHEY and CDR2 SMNVEV (reference sequence). Trimming at V came to 4 bases and at J to 5 bases, leaving 10 bases not matched to a gene. The CDR3 DNA sequence: TGTGCCAGCAGTTCGCGGGGCGCGACAGGGAATGAAAAACTGTTTTTT. Translating it yields CASSSRGATGNEKLFF.

The rearrangement joins TRBV30 to TRBJ2-1; tentative D call: TRBD1 (6 bases). The CDR3 is made up of 11 amino acids. With 1 base removed from V and 16 bases from J, the gap between germline ends came to 14 bases. Germline V CDR1 and CDR2: GTSNPN, SVGIG (reference sequence). CDR3: CAWSGRDTLFF. Written as DNA, the CDR3 is TGTGCCTGGAGTGGCCGGGACACCTTATTCTTC.